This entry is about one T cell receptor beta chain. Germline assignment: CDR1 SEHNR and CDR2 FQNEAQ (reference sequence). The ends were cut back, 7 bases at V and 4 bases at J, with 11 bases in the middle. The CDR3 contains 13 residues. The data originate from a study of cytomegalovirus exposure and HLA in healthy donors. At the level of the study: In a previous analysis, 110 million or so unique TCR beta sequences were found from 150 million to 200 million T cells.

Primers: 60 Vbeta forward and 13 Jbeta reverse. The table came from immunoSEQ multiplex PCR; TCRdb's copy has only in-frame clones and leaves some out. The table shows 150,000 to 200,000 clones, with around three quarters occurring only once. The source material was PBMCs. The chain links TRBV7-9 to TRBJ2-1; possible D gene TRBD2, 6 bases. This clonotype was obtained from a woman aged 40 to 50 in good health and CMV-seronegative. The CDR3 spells CASKLARYNEQFF. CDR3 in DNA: TGTGCCAGCAAGCTAGCGAGGTACAATGAGCAGTTCTTC. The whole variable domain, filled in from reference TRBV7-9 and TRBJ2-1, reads DTGVSQNPRHKITKRGQNVTFRCDPISEHNRLYWYRQTLGQGPEFLTYFQNEAQLEKSRLLSDRFSAERPKGSFSTLEIQRTEQGDSAMYLCASKLARYNEQFFGPGTRLTVL.